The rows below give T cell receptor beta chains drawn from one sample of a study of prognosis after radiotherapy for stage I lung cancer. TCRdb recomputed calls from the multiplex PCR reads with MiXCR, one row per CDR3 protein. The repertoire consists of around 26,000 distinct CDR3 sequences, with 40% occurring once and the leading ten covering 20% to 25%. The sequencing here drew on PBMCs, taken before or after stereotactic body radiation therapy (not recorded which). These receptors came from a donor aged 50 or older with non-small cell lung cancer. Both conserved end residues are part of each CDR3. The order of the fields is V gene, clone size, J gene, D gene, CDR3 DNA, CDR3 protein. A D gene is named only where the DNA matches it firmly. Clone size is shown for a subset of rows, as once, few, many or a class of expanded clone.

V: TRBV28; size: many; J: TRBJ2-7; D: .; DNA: TGTGCCAGCGGCCCTCCCGACAGCTCCTACGAGCAGTACTTC; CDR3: CASGPPDSSYEQYF
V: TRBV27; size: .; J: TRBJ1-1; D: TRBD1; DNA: TGTGCCAGCAGTCCATTTGGGACAGAACACACTGAAGCTTTCTTT; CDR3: CASSPFGTEHTEAFF
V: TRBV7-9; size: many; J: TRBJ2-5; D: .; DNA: TGTGCCAGCAGCTTAGTGACAGAAGAGACCCAGTACTTC; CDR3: CASSLVTEETQYF
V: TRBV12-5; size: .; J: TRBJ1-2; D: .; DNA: TGTGCTAGTGCCCTCCACCGAGGGGGTAACCCCAATGGCTACACCTTC; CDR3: CASALHRGGNPNGYTF
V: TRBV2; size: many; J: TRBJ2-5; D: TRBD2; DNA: TGTGCCAGCAGTGAAGCGCTTCTAGGGGCGGGAGCAACGGAGACCCAGTACTTC; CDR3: CASSEALLGAGATETQYF
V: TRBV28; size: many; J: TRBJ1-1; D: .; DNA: TGTGCCAGCAGTTTCCCCCTGACCAGGAACACTGAAGCTTTCTTT; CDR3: CASSFPLTRNTEAFF
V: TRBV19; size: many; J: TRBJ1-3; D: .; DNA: TGTGCCAGTAGTATATGGGGGGGGACGGTTCAATCCACCATATATTTT; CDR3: CASSIWGGTVQSTIYF
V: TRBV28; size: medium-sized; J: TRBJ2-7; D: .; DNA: TGTGCCAGCAGTACCTCTATCAGCCCTAGGATTTTCTACGAGCAGTACTTC; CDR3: CASSTSISPRIFYEQYF
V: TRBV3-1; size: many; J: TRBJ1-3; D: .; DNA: TGTGCCAGCAGCCAAGATTTAGGAGGAGGAAACACCATATATTTT; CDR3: CASSQDLGGGNTIYF
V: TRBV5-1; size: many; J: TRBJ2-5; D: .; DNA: TGCGCCAGCAGCTTCTTAGGGCAAGGAGAGACCCAGTACTTC; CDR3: CASSFLGQGETQYF
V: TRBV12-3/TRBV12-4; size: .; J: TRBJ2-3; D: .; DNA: TGTGCCAGCAGTTTCTTGGGGTCCGGGGATACGCAGTATTTT; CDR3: CASSFLGSGDTQYF
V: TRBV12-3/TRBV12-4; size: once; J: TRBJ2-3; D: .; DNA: TGTGCCATCAGTTTGGACACAGATATGCAGTATTTT; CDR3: CAISLDTDMQYF
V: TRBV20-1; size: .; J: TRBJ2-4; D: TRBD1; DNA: TGCAGTGCTAGAGATCGGGCGGGACAGGGGCAAGACATTCAGTACTTC; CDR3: CSARDRAGQGQDIQYF
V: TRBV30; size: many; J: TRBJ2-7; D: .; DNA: TGTGCCTGGAGTGTCGCAGGGGGAGGGTACGAGCAGTACTTC; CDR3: CAWSVAGGGYEQYF
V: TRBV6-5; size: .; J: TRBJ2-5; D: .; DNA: TGTGCCAGCAGTTACGGCGGATTGTTGGAGACCCAGTACTTC; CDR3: CASSYGGLLETQYF
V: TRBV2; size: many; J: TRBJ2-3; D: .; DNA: TGTGCCAGCACGGGACTCCCCACAGATACGCAGTATTTT; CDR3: CASTGLPTDTQYF
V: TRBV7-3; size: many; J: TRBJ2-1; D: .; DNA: TGTGCCAGCAGCTTAATGCCCGTAGGGGGAGCCCCCAATGAGCAGTTCTTC; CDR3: CASSLMPVGGAPNEQFF
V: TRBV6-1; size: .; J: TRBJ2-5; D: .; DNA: TGTGCCAGCAGTCTATACCCAGGTTCCCAAGAGACCCAGTACTTC; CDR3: CASSLYPGSQETQYF
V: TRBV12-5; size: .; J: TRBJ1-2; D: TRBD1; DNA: TGTGCTAGCCGAGCCGTGGGACAGGTGGCCTATGGCTACACCTTC; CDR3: CASRAVGQVAYGYTF
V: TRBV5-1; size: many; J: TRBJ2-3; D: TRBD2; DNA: TGCGCCAGCAGCTTGACTAGCGGGAGGCAAGATACGCAGTATTTT; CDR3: CASSLTSGRQDTQYF
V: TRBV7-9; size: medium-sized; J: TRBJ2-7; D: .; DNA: TGTGCCAGCAGCTTGGGGGAAAACGAGCAGTACTTC; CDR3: CASSLGENEQYF
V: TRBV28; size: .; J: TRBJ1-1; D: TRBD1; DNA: TGTGCCAGCAGTTTATGGCTCTTGACAGGGGGCCCTGAAGATTTATTT; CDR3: CASSLWLLTGGPEDLF
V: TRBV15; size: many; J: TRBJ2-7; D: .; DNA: TGTGCCACCAAGGACAGCGCCAACGAGCAGTACTTC; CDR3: CATKDSANEQYF
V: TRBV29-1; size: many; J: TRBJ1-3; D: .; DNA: TGCAGCGTTTCATTCCCAGCCTCTGGAAACACCATATATTTT; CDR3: CSVSFPASGNTIYF
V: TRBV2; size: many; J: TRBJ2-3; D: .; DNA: TGTGCCAGCAGTGGCCATGACGGCACAGATACGCAGTATTTT; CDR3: CASSGHDGTDTQYF
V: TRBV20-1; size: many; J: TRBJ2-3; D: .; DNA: TGCAGTGCTAGAGAGGGGGCGGGACTACCCACAGATACGCAGTATTTT; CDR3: CSAREGAGLPTDTQYF
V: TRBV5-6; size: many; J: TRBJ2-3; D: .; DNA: TGTGCCAGCAGCCCTGGGACTTTCATCACAGATACGCAGTATTTT; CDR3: CASSPGTFITDTQYF
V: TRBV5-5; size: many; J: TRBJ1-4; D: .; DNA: TGTGCCAGCAGCCGAAGGGGCGGTAATGAAAAACTGTTTTTT; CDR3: CASSRRGGNEKLFF
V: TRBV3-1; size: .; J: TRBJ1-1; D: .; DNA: TGTGCCAGCAGCCGGGGACAGAACACTGAAGCTTTCTTT; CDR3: CASSRGQNTEAFF
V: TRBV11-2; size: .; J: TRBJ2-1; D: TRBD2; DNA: TGTGCCAGCAGCTTAGAGGGGAGAGGACTAGCGGGTGTTAATGAGCAGTTCTTC; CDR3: CASSLEGRGLAGVNEQFF
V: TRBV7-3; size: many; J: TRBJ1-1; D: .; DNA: TGTGCCAGCAGCTTATCGGACACAATGAACACTGAAGCTTTCTTT; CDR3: CASSLSDTMNTEAFF
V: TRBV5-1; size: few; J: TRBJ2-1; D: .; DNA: TGCGCCAGCAGCTTGGTATCGGGAAGCTCCTACAATGAGCAGTTCTTC; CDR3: CASSLVSGSSYNEQFF
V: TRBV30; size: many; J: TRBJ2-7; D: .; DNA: TGTGCCTGGAGTGTTACAGGGTTATACGAGCAGTACTTC; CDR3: CAWSVTGLYEQYF
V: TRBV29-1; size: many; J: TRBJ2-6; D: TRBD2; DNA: TGCAGCGTTGAAGAGGGAGGGGAATCTGGGGCCAACGTCCTGACTTTC; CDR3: CSVEEGGESGANVLTF
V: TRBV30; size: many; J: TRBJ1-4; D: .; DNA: TGTGCCTGGAGTGTACGAAGTGAAAAACTGTTTTTT; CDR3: CAWSVRSEKLFF
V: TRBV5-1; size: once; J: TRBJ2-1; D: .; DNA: TGCGCCAGCAGCTTGACGGCAGGGCTAAACAATGAGCAGTTCTTC; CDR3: CASSLTAGLNNEQFF
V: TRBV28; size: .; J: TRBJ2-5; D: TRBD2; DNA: TGTGCCAACAGTTTCGGATCTAGCGGGATACCCCAAGAGACCCAGTATTTC; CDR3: CANSFGSSGIPQETQYF
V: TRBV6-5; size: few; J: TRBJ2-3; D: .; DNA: TGTGCCAGCAGTTACTCGCTCGGTAGTCACACAGATACGCAGTATTTT; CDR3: CASSYSLGSHTDTQYF
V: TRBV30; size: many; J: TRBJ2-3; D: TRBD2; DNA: TGTGCCTGGAGGCTCACCGGGACTAGCGGTACAGATACGCAGTATTTT; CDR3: CAWRLTGTSGTDTQYF
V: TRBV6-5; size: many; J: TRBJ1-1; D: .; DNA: TGTGCCAGCAGTTACGCGGGGCCTTACACTGAAGCTTTCTTT; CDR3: CASSYAGPYTEAFF
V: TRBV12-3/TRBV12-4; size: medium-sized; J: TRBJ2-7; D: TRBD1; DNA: TGTGCCAGCAGCCTACAGGGGGAGCAGTACTTC; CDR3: CASSLQGEQYF
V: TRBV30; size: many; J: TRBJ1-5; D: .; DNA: TGTGCCTGGAGGCATCCCGGGACAACCTATCAGCCCCAGCATTTT; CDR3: CAWRHPGTTYQPQHF
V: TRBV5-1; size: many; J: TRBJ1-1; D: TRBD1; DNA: TGCGCCAGCAGCTTGGGTGCCGGGACAGGGAACACTGAAGCTTTCTTT; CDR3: CASSLGAGTGNTEAFF
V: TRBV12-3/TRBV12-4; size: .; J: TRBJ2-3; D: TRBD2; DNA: TGTGCCAGCAGTCCGGACAGGGGTATTAGCGGGAGGGCCGAGGTCAAAGATAAGCAGTATTTT; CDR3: CASSPDRGISGRAEVKDKQYF
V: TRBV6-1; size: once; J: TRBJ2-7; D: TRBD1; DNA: TGTGCCAGCAGTGGGGACAGGGTTATCTCCTACGAGCAGTACTTC; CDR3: CASSGDRVISYEQYF
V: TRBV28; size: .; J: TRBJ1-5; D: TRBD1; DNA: TGTGCCAGCAGTCTAAACAGGGGCGCGGTTGGCAAGCCACAGCATTTT; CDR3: CASSLNRGAVGKPQHF
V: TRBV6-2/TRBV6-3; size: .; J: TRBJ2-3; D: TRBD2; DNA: TGTGCCAGCAGTTTGGTAGCGGGAGGGTCAGATACGCAGTATTTT; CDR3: CASSLVAGGSDTQYF
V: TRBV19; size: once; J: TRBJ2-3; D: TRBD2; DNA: TGTGCCAGTAGTGGGACTAACACAGATACGCAGTATTTT; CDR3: CASSGTNTDTQYF
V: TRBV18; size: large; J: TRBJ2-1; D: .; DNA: TGTGCCAGCTCACCGGCCCAGAACAACAATGAGCAGTTCTTC; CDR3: CASSPAQNNNEQFF
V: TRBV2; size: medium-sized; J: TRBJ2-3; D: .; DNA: TGTGCCAGCAGGACGGATGAGAGCGGGCGAACAGATACGCAGTATTTT; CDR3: CASRTDESGRTDTQYF
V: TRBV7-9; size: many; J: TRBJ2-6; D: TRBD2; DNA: TGTGCCAGCAGCCCTAGCGGGAGGGCTGAGGCCAACGTCCTGACTTTC; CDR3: CASSPSGRAEANVLTF
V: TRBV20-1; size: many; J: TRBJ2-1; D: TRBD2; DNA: TGCAGTGCTAGAACGGGACTAGCGGGAGGCGAGCAGTTCTTC; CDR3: CSARTGLAGGEQFF
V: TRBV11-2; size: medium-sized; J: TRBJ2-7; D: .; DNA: TGTGCCAGCAGCACCAGACAGACCAACTCCTACGAGCAGTACTTC; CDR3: CASSTRQTNSYEQYF
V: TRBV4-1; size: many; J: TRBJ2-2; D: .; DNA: TGCGCCAGCAGCCGCCCCGGGACCCCGTCCACCGGGGAGCTGTTTTTT; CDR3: CASSRPGTPSTGELFF
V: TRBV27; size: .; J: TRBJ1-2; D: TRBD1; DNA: TGTGCCAGCAGTTTATCTGGGACAGGGGGCGCGGACTATGGCTACACCTTC; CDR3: CASSLSGTGGADYGYTF